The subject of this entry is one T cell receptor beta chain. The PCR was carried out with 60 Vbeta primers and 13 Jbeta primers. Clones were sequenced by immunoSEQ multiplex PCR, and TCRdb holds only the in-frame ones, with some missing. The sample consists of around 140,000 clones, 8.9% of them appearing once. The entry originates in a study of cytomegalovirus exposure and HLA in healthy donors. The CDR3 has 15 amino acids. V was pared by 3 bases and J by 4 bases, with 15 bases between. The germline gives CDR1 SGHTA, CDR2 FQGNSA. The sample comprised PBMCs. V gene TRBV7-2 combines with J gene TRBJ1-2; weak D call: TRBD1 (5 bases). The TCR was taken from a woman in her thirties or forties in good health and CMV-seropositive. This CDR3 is CASSLTRGASYGYTF. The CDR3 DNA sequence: TGTGCCAGCAGCTTGACCCGCGGGGCTAGCTATGGCTACACCTTC.